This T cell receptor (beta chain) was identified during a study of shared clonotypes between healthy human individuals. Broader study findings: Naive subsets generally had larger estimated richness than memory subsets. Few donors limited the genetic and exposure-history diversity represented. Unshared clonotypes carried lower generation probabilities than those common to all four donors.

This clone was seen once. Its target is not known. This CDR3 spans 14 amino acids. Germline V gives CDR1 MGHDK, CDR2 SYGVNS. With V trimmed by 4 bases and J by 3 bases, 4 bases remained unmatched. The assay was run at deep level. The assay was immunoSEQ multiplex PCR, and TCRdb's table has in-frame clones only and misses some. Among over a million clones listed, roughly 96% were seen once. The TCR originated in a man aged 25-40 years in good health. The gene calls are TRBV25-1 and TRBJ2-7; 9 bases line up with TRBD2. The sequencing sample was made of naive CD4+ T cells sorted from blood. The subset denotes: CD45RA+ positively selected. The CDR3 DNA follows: TGTGCCAGCAGTGGAGCGGGAGGCGGCTACGAGCAGTACTTC. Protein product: CASSGAGGGYEQYF.